The rows below give T cell receptor beta chains drawn from one sample of a study of T-cell reconstitution after alpha-beta-depleted transplantation in children. TCRdb reprocessed the PCR reads via MiXCR and lists one record per CDR3 protein. The data show some 240,000 distinct CDR3 sequences, with 9% to 10% seen just once and roughly 5.1% held by the top ten. Sequencing used PBMCs from the stem cell graft donor, obtained from the stem cell graft. Receptor source: a human donor who donated a stem cell graft to a child with SCID. Both conserved end residues are part of each CDR3. The order of the fields is J gene, V gene, CDR3 protein.

TRBJ2-3 | TRBV11-1 | CASSLNGDRSTDTQYF
TRBJ1-4 | TRBV28 | CASSLGQEQGKLFF
TRBJ2-1 | TRBV5-1 | CASSGPGQVRFGSYNEQFF
TRBJ1-2 | TRBV20-1 | CSARRTPLGYTF
TRBJ1-1 | TRBV20-1 | CSASLAERNTEAFF
TRBJ1-5 | TRBV20-1 | CSAVGQKSGQPQHF
TRBJ2-1 | TRBV5-1 | CASSLLGTSYNEQFF
TRBJ2-7 | TRBV7-9 | CASSLEGRKFGEQYF
TRBJ1-1 | TRBV3-1 | CASSQVSRLEAFF
TRBJ2-4 | TRBV20-1 | CSAPPRVGSKNIQYF
TRBJ2-2 | TRBV20-1 | CSARGGLGANTGELFF
TRBJ2-7 | TRBV27 | CASSFGGYPYEQYF
TRBJ2-6 | TRBV12-3/TRBV12-4 | CASSLVSRGYGANVLTF
TRBJ1-5 | TRBV30 | CAWSTGNSDQPQHF
TRBJ1-5 | TRBV30 | CAWSLGTGNQPQHF
TRBJ2-3 | TRBV6-1 | CASTPTSGGGGTQYF
TRBJ2-3 | TRBV7-9 | CASSSTGTPDTQYF
TRBJ1-1 | TRBV5-5 | CASSPHLNTEAFF
TRBJ2-2 | TRBV12-3/TRBV12-4 | CASSFLAGELFF
TRBJ1-1 | TRBV7-7 | CASSTPTEYEGGRSTEAFF
TRBJ1-1 | TRBV5-1 | CASSLSESTEAFF
TRBJ1-3 | TRBV7-2 | CASSWNLQSSGNTIYF
TRBJ2-2 | TRBV29-1 | CSVEGASGGSNTGELFF
TRBJ1-2 | TRBV6-1 | CASKSGEGYSYGYTF
TRBJ2-3 | TRBV15 | CATSREGPRTSTDTQYF
TRBJ1-5 | TRBV12-3/TRBV12-4 | CASSLADSNQPQHF
TRBJ2-3 | TRBV20-1 | CSARRAGGPDTQYF
TRBJ1-2 | TRBV5-6 | CASSFTQGGYGYTF
TRBJ2-3 | TRBV20-1 | CSARGSGKADTQYF
TRBJ2-7 | TRBV5-1 | CASSPQAGTYEQYF
TRBJ1-1 | TRBV5-5 | CASSFGAGVNTEAFF
TRBJ1-4 | TRBV5-1 | CASKLGANEKLFF
TRBJ2-7 | TRBV20-1 | CSARDLYEQYF